The sequence of this T cell receptor (beta chain) was determined in a study of CD8+CD57+ T cells in acquired aplastic anemia. At the level of the study: The mean DNA yield obtained from sorted CD4+ and CD8+ cells came to roughly 3.4 ug. General study findings and limits: The study found no significant CD8+ Simpson's diversity difference between patients and controls. Both patients and controls carried the same twenty-nine CD8+ CDR3 sequences.

In this sample, this clonotype turned up a few times. Its antigen is as yet unknown. Patients who underwent sequencing had shown CD8+CD57+ cell expansion by flow cytometry. Patients were therapy-naive when their blood was sampled. The use of genomic DNA as template underpinned the TCR beta VDJ and CDR3 profiling. TCRdb called the reads again in MiXCR, with one record for every CDR3 protein. The table includes 200,000 to 300,000 distinct CDR3 sequences, around 45% detected once. V dropped 3 bases and J dropped 11 bases, with 18 bases sitting between them. CDR3 size: 14 residues. Germline V gene sequence: CDR1 KGHDR, CDR2 SFDVKD.

The rearrangement joins TRBV24-1 to TRBJ1-1, with D unresolved. This TCR derives from a human donor with aplastic anemia. Sequencing used sorted CD4+, CD8+, or CD8+CD57+ T cells (not recorded which) from PBMCs. This chain's CDR3 is CATSDPARPTRAFF. As DNA, the CDR3 is TGTGCCACCAGTGATCCCGCCCGACCAACTCGGGCTTTCTTT.